This TCR beta chain was retrieved from a study of cytomegalovirus exposure and HLA in healthy donors. General observations from the study: It was reportedly the case that the classifier diagnosed cytomegalovirus status with high specificity and sensitivity.

CDR1 is ENHRY and CDR2 is SYGVKD in the germline V gene. Trimming left V 0 bases short and J 2 bases short, with 8 bases between. The CDR3 covers 14 residues. This PCR relied on a set of 60 Vbeta primers and 13 Jbeta primers. TCRdb's table, derived via immunoSEQ multiplex PCR, lists solely in-frame clones and lacks some. The sample contains 97,000 or so clones, roughly 60% of which appear only once. A remark on this clone: Its target is unknown.

This TCR derives from a human donor in good health. The chain uses TRBV10-3 and TRBJ2-7, with D unclear. Sequenced: PBMCs. The CDR3 sequence is CAISESGSTYEQYF. The CDR3, as DNA: TGTGCCATCAGTGAGTCGGGCAGCACCTACGAGCAGTACTTC.